The rows below give T cell receptor beta chains drawn from one sample of a study of beta chain features in type 1 diabetes. Using immunoSEQ multiplex PCR, the repertoire was profiled, and TCRdb retains in-frame clones only, with some absent. The sample includes about 210,000 clones, approximately 10% seen only once; the top ten take roughly 1.3%. The sequencing sample was made of central memory CD4+ T cells from blood. All receptors come from a man between 18 and 35 years old in good health. CDR3s include the opening cysteine and the closing phenylalanine or tryptophan. The D gene is left open where the match is weak. Not all rows give a size; the values are once, few, many and, for expanded clones, a class.

-,few,TRBV21-1,TRBJ2-7,TGTGCCAGCAGCAAAGGTCTGGGGGAACTGGTCTACGAGCAGTACTTC,CASSKGLGELVYEQYF
TRBD1,-,TRBV14,TRBJ2-7,TGTGCCAGCAGTCGACGGCCGGGACAGGCATCCGAGCAGTACTTC,CASSRRPGQASEQYF
TRBD2,-,TRBV4-1,TRBJ2-7,TGCGCCAGCAGCCACTACCGGGGGGGGAGCGGGCAGTACTTC,CASSHYRGGSGQYF
TRBD1,-,TRBV7-2,TRBJ2-7,TGTGCCAGCAGCAGAGGGACAGGGGGCATCTACGAGCAGTACTTC,CASSRGTGGIYEQYF
-,many,TRBV2,TRBJ2-7,TGTGCCAGCAGTGAAACGGGGCTAGGGTACGAGCAGTACTTC,CASSETGLGYEQYF
-,few,TRBV25-1,TRBJ2-2,TGTGCCAGCAGTGAAGTCCTCCACACCGGGGAGCTGTTTTTT,CASSEVLHTGELFF
-,-,TRBV10-3,TRBJ2-7,TGTGCCATCGCCGGCTTGGGGGGCCGGTCCTACGAGCAGTACTTC,CAIAGLGGRSYEQYF
-,-,TRBV5-1,TRBJ2-1,TGCGCCAGCAGCCGAATAGCGAGGGGAACCTACAATGAGCAGTTCTTC,CASSRIARGTYNEQFF
TRBD1,few,TRBV7-9,TRBJ1-4,TGTGCCAGCAGCTCCGACAGGGAAGTCCGGGAAAAACTGTTTTTT,CASSSDREVREKLFF
-,-,TRBV5-1,TRBJ2-7,TGCGCCAGCCTTAGTTCCTCCTACGAGCAGTACTTC,CASLSSSYEQYF
-,few,TRBV19,TRBJ2-3,TGTGCCAGTAGTATAGGTGGACCAAGCACAGATACGCAGTATTTT,CASSIGGPSTDTQYF
-,many,TRBV7-3,TRBJ2-3,TGTGCCAGCAGCTTAGGACCTTTCACAGATACGCAGTATTTT,CASSLGPFTDTQYF
TRBD2,many,TRBV4-2,TRBJ2-6,TGTGCCAGCGGAATAGCGGGAGGGCCGTCTGGGGCCAACGTCCTGACTTTC,CASGIAGGPSGANVLTF
-,-,TRBV29-1,TRBJ2-5,TGCAGCGGGGGCCCAGGTGGGGGCATGGAAGAGACCCAGTACTTC,CSGGPGGGMEETQYF
TRBD1,few,TRBV25-1,TRBJ2-7,TGTGCCAGCAGTGAATACCGGGACAGGGGAAGGGACGAGCAGTACTTC,CASSEYRDRGRDEQYF
TRBD2,many,TRBV29-1,TRBJ2-7,TGCAGCGTTGGCCCTAGCGGGAGGGGCGAGCAGTACTTC,CSVGPSGRGEQYF
-,-,TRBV30,TRBJ1-1,TGTGCCTGGACCCCCCGGGTCGGCACTGAAGCTTTCTTT,CAWTPRVGTEAFF
TRBD1,-,TRBV2,TRBJ2-7,TGTGCCAGCAGTGTAGACAGGGGGTACTACGAGCAGTACTTC,CASSVDRGYYEQYF
-,-,TRBV9,TRBJ2-7,TGTGCCAGCAGCGTAGAGGGCAACAACTTTTACGAGCAGTACTTC,CASSVEGNNFYEQYF
TRBD1,-,TRBV5-4,TRBJ1-2,TGTGCCAGCAGCCCCGACAGGGCTAACTATGGCTACACCTTC,CASSPDRANYGYTF
-,-,TRBV7-3,TRBJ2-5,TGTGCCAGCAGCGACCCGGGAGAGACCCAGTACTTC,CASSDPGETQYF
TRBD1,-,TRBV10-3,TRBJ2-7,TGTGCCATCGAAGAGGACAGGGCCAACGAGCAGTACTTC,CAIEEDRANEQYF
-,few,TRBV18,TRBJ2-2,TGTGCCAGCTCACTACAGAACACCGGGGAGCTGTTTTTT,CASSLQNTGELFF
TRBD2,many,TRBV10-3,TRBJ2-5,TGTGCCATCAGTCGGGAGGCAGAAGAGACCCAGTACTTC,CAISREAEETQYF
-,-,TRBV19,TRBJ2-7,TGTGCCAGTAGTATCCAGGACAGCCGCCTAATGGAGCAGTACTTC,CASSIQDSRLMEQYF
-,-,TRBV10-3,TRBJ2-3,TGTGCCATCAGAGGACACAGTACAGATACGCAGTATTTT,CAIRGHSTDTQYF
TRBD2,many,TRBV25-1,TRBJ2-4,TGTGCCAGCAGCCGACTAGCGGGCCGAAAAAACATTCAGTACTTC,CASSRLAGRKNIQYF
TRBD1,-,TRBV18,TRBJ2-7,TGTGCCAGCTCACACCCGGGACAGACCTACGAGCAGTACTTC,CASSHPGQTYEQYF
-,-,TRBV11-2,TRBJ1-1,TGTGCCAGCAGCTTATTCCGGGCCACTGAAGCTTTCTTT,CASSLFRATEAFF
-,few,TRBV7-3,TRBJ1-4,TGTGCCAGCGCTTCTGGGTCGGGTGAAAAACTGTTTTTT,CASASGSGEKLFF
-,few,TRBV28,TRBJ2-4,TGTGCCAGCAGTTTATTGGCCCGTAACATTCAGTACTTC,CASSLLARNIQYF
-,many,TRBV11-3,TRBJ2-1,TGTGCCAGCAGCTCGCAACAGGTAGATGAGCAGTTCTTC,CASSSQQVDEQFF
-,many,TRBV7-3,TRBJ2-3,TGTGCCAGCAGCTTAGGGAGCGCCACAGATACGCAGTATTTT,CASSLGSATDTQYF
TRBD2,many,TRBV28,TRBJ2-7,TGTGCCAGCAGTGACCCGGGACTAGCGGGAGACGGGTACGAGCAGTACTTC,CASSDPGLAGDGYEQYF
-,-,TRBV4-3,TRBJ2-1,TGCGCCAGCAGCCAAGTTGCGGGGAACTACAATGAGCAGTTCTTC,CASSQVAGNYNEQFF
-,-,TRBV28,TRBJ2-1,TGTGCCAGCAGTGCGGGGGCGGGAGTGAGGAATGAGCAGTTCTTC,CASSAGAGVRNEQFF
-,few,TRBV30,TRBJ2-7,TGTGCCTGGGTTTTACGGAGGTCACCCTACGAGCAGTACTTC,CAWVLRRSPYEQYF
TRBD1,-,TRBV7-8,TRBJ2-7,TGTGCCAGCAAGGGCGACAGGGTCAGCTACGAGCAGTACTTC,CASKGDRVSYEQYF
TRBD1,few,TRBV15,TRBJ1-5,TGTGCCACCAGCAGGGACAGGGGGCCTGATCAGCCCCAGCATTTT,CATSRDRGPDQPQHF
-,-,TRBV10-3,TRBJ2-7,TGTGCCATCAGTGATCCAGGTGGGGAGAGCTCCTACGAGCAGTACTTC,CAISDPGGESSYEQYF
-,once,TRBV5-6,TRBJ2-5,TGTGCCAGCAGCGGGAGCGGTGAGACCCAGTACTTC,CASSGSGETQYF
-,-,TRBV6-6,TRBJ2-1,TGTGCCAGCAGTTACTCCGAGGGTGAGCAGTTCTTC,CASSYSEGEQFF
-,few,TRBV7-9,TRBJ2-1,TGTGCCAGCAGCTTAGTCCTGTCGGACTCCCTCCCCAATGAGCAGTTCTTC,CASSLVLSDSLPNEQFF
TRBD1,few,TRBV28,TRBJ2-1,TGTGCCAGCAGCTCTAGGGACAGGGCCCTCAATGAGCAGTTCTTC,CASSSRDRALNEQFF
-,-,TRBV18,TRBJ2-3,TGTGCCAGCTCACCTTTCGAGGCAGATACGCAGTATTTT,CASSPFEADTQYF